The rows below give T cell receptor beta chains drawn from one sample of a study of blood T cell repertoires in COVID-19. Generated by immunoSEQ multiplex PCR, the TCRdb table keeps only in-frame clones and is missing some. The sample lists 84,000 or so clones, just under 85% occurring once. The sequencing input was peripheral blood. Receptors originate from a woman aged 70 to 79 with active or convalescent COVID-19. Each CDR3 is given with its conserved first and last residue. A D gene is named only where the DNA matches it firmly. The size entry is marked missing in some rows and otherwise reads once, few, many or a size class.

>TRBV6-5|-|-|TRBJ1-2
TGTGCCAGCAGCCACCTTGCGGGGGCGGAAGGCTACACCTTC
CASSHLAGAEGYTF
>TRBV11-2|-|-|TRBJ1-2
TGTGCCAGCAGCTCCCACACGACAGGTGGCCACAGTGGCTACACCTTC
CASSSHTTGGHSGYTF
>TRBV5-6|-|TRBD1|TRBJ2-7
TGTGCCAGCAGCTTCTACAGGGGCCTGACCTACGAGCAGTACTTC
CASSFYRGLTYEQYF
>TRBV5-8|-|-|TRBJ2-7
TGTGCCAGCAGCCCTGGATGGGGGGAATCGTCCTACGAGCAGTACTTC
CASSPGWGESSYEQYF
>TRBV28|once|-|TRBJ2-4
TGTGCCAGCAGTTCTGTAGCCAAAAACATTCAGTACTTC
CASSSVAKNIQYF
>TRBV11-2|-|-|TRBJ1-1
TGTGCCAGCAGCCTAAGGCGGGGGGCAATGTACACTGAAGCTTTCTTT
CASSLRRGAMYTEAFF
>TRBV5-8|-|TRBD2|TRBJ2-1
TGTGCCAGCGGCGGAGGGGAGGGTGAGCAGTTCTTC
CASGGGEGEQFF
>TRBV7-6|-|-|TRBJ1-6
TGTGCCAGCAGCCCAAGACAGAGCTCCTATAATTCACCCCTCCACTTT
CASSPRQSSYNSPLHF
>TRBV5-1|few|-|TRBJ1-4
TGCGCCAGCAGCTTGGGACAGTTTAATGAAAAACTGTTTTTT
CASSLGQFNEKLFF
>TRBV27|few|-|TRBJ1-2
TGTGCCAGCAATTCCCAAAGGGACAACGGTTACTATGGCTACACCTTC
CASNSQRDNGYYGYTF
>TRBV28|-|-|TRBJ2-7
TGTGCCAGCATGGAGGGTTACGAGCAGTACTTC
CASMEGYEQYF
>TRBV18|-|TRBD1|TRBJ1-3
TGTGCCAGCTCAACGATTCTTGGGACAGTCTCTGGAAACACCATATATTTT
CASSTILGTVSGNTIYF
>TRBV11-3|-|-|TRBJ1-2
TGTGCCAGCAGCTTCTCGGCAGGCTTAGGCTACACCTTC
CASSFSAGLGYTF
>TRBV2|-|-|TRBJ1-5
TGTGCCAGCAATCAGGCGTCTAATCAGCCCCAGCATTTT
CASNQASNQPQHF
>TRBV9|-|-|TRBJ2-7
TGTGCCAGCAGCGTAGCTAGCCAGCCGACCTACGAGCAGTACTTC
CASSVASQPTYEQYF
>TRBV11-2|-|-|TRBJ1-6
TGTGCCAGCAGCTTTGATTTCGGGGGTTATAATTCACCCCTCCACTTT
CASSFDFGGYNSPLHF
>TRBV5-1|once|TRBD1|TRBJ2-3
TGCGCCAGCAGGACGACAGGGGACACAGATACGCAGTATTTT
CASRTTGDTDTQYF
>TRBV5-1|-|TRBD2|TRBJ2-7
TGCGCCAGCAGCTTTGGAGCGGGGAGCTACGAGCAGTACTTC
CASSFGAGSYEQYF
>TRBV19|-|TRBD2|TRBJ2-2
TGTGCCAGTAGTAGACTAGCGGGGGTCCACACCGGGGAGCTGTTTTTT
CASSRLAGVHTGELFF
>TRBV5-1|-|TRBD1|TRBJ2-4
TGCGCCAGCAGCTTACAGGGGGCATCGGAAAACATTCAGTACTTC
CASSLQGASENIQYF
>TRBV3-1/TRBV3-2|-|TRBD2|TRBJ2-3
TGTGCCAGCAGCCAAAGGCGGGGGAGGTCAGATACGCAGTATTTT
CASSQRRGRSDTQYF
>TRBV19|-|TRBD1|TRBJ1-1
TGTGCCAGTTGGACAGGGTGGAACACTGAAGCTTTCTTT
CASWTGWNTEAFF
>TRBV9|few|TRBD1|TRBJ1-3
TGTGCCAGCAGCGCAGAGAGGACATGGACAGGGGAGGGAAACACCATATATTTT
CASSAERTWTGEGNTIYF
>TRBV11-2|-|-|TRBJ1-5
TGTGCCAGCAGCCCAGGCAGGGTCAATCAGCCCCAGCATTTT
CASSPGRVNQPQHF
>TRBV14|-|-|TRBJ1-4
TGTGCCAGCAGCCAAGCAGGAGGGGAAAAACTGTTTTTT
CASSQAGGEKLFF
>TRBV5-5|-|-|TRBJ1-1
TGTGCCAGCAGCTTACAGTTGAACACTGAAGCTTTCTTT
CASSLQLNTEAFF
>TRBV4-3|few|-|TRBJ1-1
TGCGCCAGCAGCCAAGATAGCGGGGGCGTTCGGACTGAAGCTTTCTTT
CASSQDSGGVRTEAFF
>TRBV2|many|-|TRBJ1-1
TGTGCCAGCAGTGAGGAGGGGGGGCCAAACACTGAAGCTTTCTTT
CASSEEGGPNTEAFF
>TRBV19|once|TRBD1|TRBJ1-4
TGTGCCAGTAGTTTCAGCCGACAGGGGGATGAAAAACTGTTTTTT
CASSFSRQGDEKLFF
>TRBV7-2|-|TRBD1|TRBJ2-5
TGTGCCAGCAGCTTAGCGGGGACAGGGGAGGGGGAGACCCAGTACTTC
CASSLAGTGEGETQYF
>TRBV5-4|-|-|TRBJ1-3
TGTGCCAGCAGTCCAGGGGTATCTGGAAACACCATATATTTT
CASSPGVSGNTIYF
>TRBV7-9|-|TRBD1|TRBJ2-2
TGTGCCAGCAGCCGGGGGACAGGCACCGGGGAGCTGTTTTTT
CASSRGTGTGELFF
>TRBV5-1|-|-|TRBJ2-7
TGCGCCAGCAGCCTTTCGACAGGATCCTACGAGCAGTACTTC
CASSLSTGSYEQYF
>TRBV3-1/TRBV3-2|-|-|TRBJ2-1
TGTGCCAGCAGCCAAGGGGCGTCATTCGGAGAGCAGTTCTTC
CASSQGASFGEQFF
>TRBV27|-|TRBD2|TRBJ2-1
TGTGCCAGCAGCCCGCGGCGGGGGATTTACAATGAGCAGTTCTTC
CASSPRRGIYNEQFF
>TRBV18|-|-|TRBJ2-3
TGTGCCAGCTCAACATTCGCGGGGGCGCCTGGGGGTACGCAGTATTTT
CASSTFAGAPGGTQYF
>TRBV7-2|-|-|TRBJ1-2
TGTGCCAGCAGCCTGGACTTAAATGGCTACACCTTC
CASSLDLNGYTF
>TRBV5-4|-|-|TRBJ2-7
TGTGCCAGCAGAAGCCGTGTCTTGCCGCCCTACGAGCAGTACTTC
CASRSRVLPPYEQYF
>TRBV6-1|-|TRBD2|TRBJ2-3
TGTGCCAGCAGTGAAAGTTTGACTAGCGGGGGGAGTACGCAGTATTTT
CASSESLTSGGSTQYF
>TRBV2|-|-|TRBJ2-5
TGTGCCAGCGGTAGCGTCGGGCGGGATACCCAGTACTTC
CASGSVGRDTQYF
>TRBV5-1|-|-|TRBJ2-3
TGCGCCAGCAGCCCGGCGGGCATATACACAGATACGCAGTATTTT
CASSPAGIYTDTQYF
>TRBV3-1/TRBV3-2|-|-|TRBJ2-7
TGTGCCAGCAGCCAAAGGCCGGCAGGGATAACCTACGAGCAGTACTTC
CASSQRPAGITYEQYF
>TRBV6-5|-|-|TRBJ1-1
TGTGCCAGCACCCCAGGGGATACTAGGGGCACTGAAGCTTTCTTT
CASTPGDTRGTEAFF
>TRBV7-9|-|TRBD1|TRBJ2-6
TGTGCCGGACAGGGTGGGTCTGGGGCCAACGTCCTGACTTTC
CAGQGGSGANVLTF
>TRBV7-2|-|-|TRBJ2-3
TGTGCCAGCAGCCTAGGGACTTTCACAGATACGCAGTATTTT
CASSLGTFTDTQYF
>TRBV11-2|-|TRBD1|TRBJ1-4
TGTGCCAGCAGCACGACAGGGGGACGGGCTAATGAAAAACTGTTTTTT
CASSTTGGRANEKLFF
>TRBV6-1|-|-|TRBJ1-2
TGTGCCAGCAGTGACCAGGGGCTCTTTGGTGGCTACACCTTC
CASSDQGLFGGYTF
>TRBV5-1|-|-|TRBJ2-2
TGCGCCAGCAGCAGGGGTTCGGCCGGGGAGCTGTTTTTT
CASSRGSAGELFF
>TRBV28|-|TRBD1|TRBJ1-2
TGTGCCAGCAGTTCGGACAGGGGTGGCTATGGCTACACCTTC
CASSSDRGGYGYTF
>TRBV19|-|TRBD1|TRBJ1-1
TGTGCCAGTGGTACAGGGGGAAAGAACACTGAAGCTTTCTTT
CASGTGGKNTEAFF
>TRBV27|-|TRBD2|TRBJ2-5
TGTGCCAGCAGTCCCGGGACTAGCGGGGCCTTGTACCAAGAGACCCAGTACTTC
CASSPGTSGALYQETQYF
>TRBV3-1/TRBV3-2|-|TRBD1|TRBJ1-5
TGTGCCAGCAGCCCAGGGGGCGCAGGCTATCAGCCCCAGCATTTT
CASSPGGAGYQPQHF
>TRBV7-2|few|TRBD1|TRBJ2-7
TGTGCCAGCAGCTTATCCGGGACAGGGGCCTACGAGCAGTACTTC
CASSLSGTGAYEQYF
>TRBV24-1|-|TRBD1|TRBJ2-7
TGTGCCACCAGTGAGGCCGGTGACAGGGGTGTGCACGAGCAGTACTTC
CATSEAGDRGVHEQYF
>TRBV7-2|-|-|TRBJ1-2
TGTGCCAGCAGCTCTTATCGGAGCTATGGCTACACCTTC
CASSSYRSYGYTF
>TRBV21-1|-|-|TRBJ2-5
TGTGCCAGCAGCCCCCTAGCGGGGGGGGAGACCCAGTACTTC
CASSPLAGGETQYF
>TRBV19|-|TRBD1|TRBJ2-1
TGTGCCAGTAGTCAGACAGGGATCTCCTACAATGAGCAGTTCTTC
CASSQTGISYNEQFF
>TRBV7-9|-|-|TRBJ2-2
TGTGCCAGCAGCACGTTGACAGGCACCGGGGAGCTGTTTTTT
CASSTLTGTGELFF
>TRBV3-1/TRBV3-2|-|TRBD1|TRBJ1-1
TGTGCCAGCAGCCAAGGACAGGGGGTGACTGAAGCTTTCTTT
CASSQGQGVTEAFF
>TRBV24-1|-|TRBD1|TRBJ2-3
TGTGCCACCAGTGACCGACAGGGGGGCACAGATACGCAGTATTTT
CATSDRQGGTDTQYF